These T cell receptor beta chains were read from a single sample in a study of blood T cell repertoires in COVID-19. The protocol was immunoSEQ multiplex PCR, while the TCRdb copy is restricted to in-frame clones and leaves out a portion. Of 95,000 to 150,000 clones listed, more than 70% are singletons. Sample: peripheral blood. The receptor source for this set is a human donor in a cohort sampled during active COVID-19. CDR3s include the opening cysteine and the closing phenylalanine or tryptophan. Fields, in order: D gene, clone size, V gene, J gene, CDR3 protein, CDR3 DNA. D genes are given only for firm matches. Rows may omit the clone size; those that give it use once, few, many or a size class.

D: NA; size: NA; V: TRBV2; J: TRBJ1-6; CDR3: CASNGGLNNSPLHF; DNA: TGTGCCAGCAATGGGGGCTTGAATAATTCACCCCTCCACTTT
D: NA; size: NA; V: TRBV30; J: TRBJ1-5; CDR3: CAWSSPGQPQHF; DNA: TGTGCCTGGAGCTCCCCCGGGCAGCCCCAGCATTTT
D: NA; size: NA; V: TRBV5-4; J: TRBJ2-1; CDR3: CASSLGGASSYNEQFF; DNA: TGTGCCAGCAGCTTGGGCGGGGCGAGCTCCTACAATGAGCAGTTCTTC
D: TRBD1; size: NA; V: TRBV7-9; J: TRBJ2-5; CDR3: CASSFPIDREETQYF; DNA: TGTGCCAGCAGCTTCCCGATTGACAGGGAAGAGACCCAGTACTTC
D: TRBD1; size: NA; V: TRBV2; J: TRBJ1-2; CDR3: CASSGQGTNYGLTF; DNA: TGTGCCAGCAGCGGACAGGGAACTAACTATGGACTCACCTTC
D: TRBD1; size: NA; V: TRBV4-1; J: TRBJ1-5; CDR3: CASSHVENRGRVQPQHF; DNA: TGCGCCAGCAGCCACGTTGAAAACAGGGGGCGCGTTCAGCCCCAGCATTTT
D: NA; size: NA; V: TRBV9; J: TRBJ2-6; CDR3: CASSLPNRAGANVLTF; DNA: TGTGCCAGCAGCCTCCCTAACAGGGCCGGGGCCAACGTCCTGACTTTC
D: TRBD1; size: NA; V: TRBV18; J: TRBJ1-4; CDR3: CASSPTGSGGEKLFF; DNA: TGTGCCAGCTCACCGACAGGGTCCGGGGGTGAAAAACTGTTTTTT
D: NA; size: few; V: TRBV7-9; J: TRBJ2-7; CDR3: CASSPTRGAYEQYF; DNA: TGTGCCAGCAGCCCCACCCGCGGTGCCTACGAGCAGTACTTC
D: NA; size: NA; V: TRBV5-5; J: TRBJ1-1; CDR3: CASSLAYRGWTEAFF; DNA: TGTGCCAGCAGCTTGGCCTATCGGGGTTGGACTGAAGCTTTCTTT
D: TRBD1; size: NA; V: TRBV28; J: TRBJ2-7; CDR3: CASSSARTGGPPGTYEQYF; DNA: TGTGCCAGCAGTTCCGCACGGACAGGGGGCCCTCCTGGGACCTACGAGCAGTACTTC
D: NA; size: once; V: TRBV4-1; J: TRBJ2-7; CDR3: CASSQDGGAVGYEQYF; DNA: TGCGCCAGCAGCCAAGATGGGGGGGCCGTCGGCTACGAGCAGTACTTC
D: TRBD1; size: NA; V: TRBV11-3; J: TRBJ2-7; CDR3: CASSAHRGDPYEQYF; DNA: TGTGCCAGCAGCGCCCACAGGGGGGACCCCTACGAGCAGTACTTC
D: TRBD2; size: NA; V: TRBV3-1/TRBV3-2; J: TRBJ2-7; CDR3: CATGLVGTYEQYF; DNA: TGTGCCACCGGACTAGTCGGTACTTACGAGCAGTACTTC
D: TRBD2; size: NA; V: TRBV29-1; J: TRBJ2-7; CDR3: CSVGLTSGSPGQYF; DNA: TGCAGCGTTGGATTGACTAGCGGGAGTCCGGGGCAGTACTTC
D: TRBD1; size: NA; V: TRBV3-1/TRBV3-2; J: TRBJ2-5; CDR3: CASSQDTGLPQGDLPVKETQYF; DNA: TGTGCCAGCAGCCAAGATACCGGACTACCACAGGGGGATTTGCCAGTCAAAGAGACCCAGTACTTC
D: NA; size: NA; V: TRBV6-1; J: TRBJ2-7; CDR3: CASSETGTYEQYF; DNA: TGTGCCAGCAGTGAAACGGGTACCTACGAGCAGTACTTC
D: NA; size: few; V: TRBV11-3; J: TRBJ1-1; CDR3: CASSLVRASEAFF; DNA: TGTGCCAGCAGCTTAGTGCGGGCATCTGAAGCTTTCTTT
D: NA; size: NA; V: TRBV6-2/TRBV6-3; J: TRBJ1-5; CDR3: CASSKTTLSPPQHF; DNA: TGTGCCAGCAGTAAGACAACTCTAAGTCCGCCCCAGCATTTT
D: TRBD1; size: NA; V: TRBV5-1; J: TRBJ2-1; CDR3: CASSLDRGLYNEQFF; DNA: TGCGCCAGCAGCTTGGACAGGGGGCTTTACAATGAGCAGTTCTTC
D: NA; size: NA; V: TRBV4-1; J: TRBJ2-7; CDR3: CASSQDWIAVAEQYF; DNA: TGCGCCAGCAGCCAAGATTGGATAGCGGTGGCCGAGCAGTACTTC
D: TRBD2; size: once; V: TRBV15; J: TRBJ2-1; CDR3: CATSRDLAGGVEQFF; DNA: TGTGCCACCAGCAGAGATCTAGCGGGAGGGGTTGAGCAGTTCTTC
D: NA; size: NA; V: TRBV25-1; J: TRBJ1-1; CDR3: CASSDQNAAAGGNTEAFF; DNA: TGTGCCAGCAGTGACCAAAATGCGGCCGCGGGGGGAAACACTGAAGCTTTCTTT
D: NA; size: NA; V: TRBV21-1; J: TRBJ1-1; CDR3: CASTSEGTEAFF; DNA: TGTGCCAGTACAAGCGAAGGCACTGAAGCTTTCTTT
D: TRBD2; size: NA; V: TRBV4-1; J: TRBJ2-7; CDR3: CASSQDRSGRTAYEQYF; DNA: TGCGCCAGCAGCCAAGATCGCAGCGGGAGGACCGCCTACGAGCAGTACTTC
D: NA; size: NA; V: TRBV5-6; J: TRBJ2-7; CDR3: CASSLSLGADSYEQYF; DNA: TGTGCCAGCAGCTTGAGTCTGGGGGCGGACTCCTACGAGCAGTACTTC
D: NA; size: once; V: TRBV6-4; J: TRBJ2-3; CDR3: CASSDDDSGPDTQYF; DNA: TGTGCCAGCAGTGATGACGACAGCGGGCCGGATACGCAGTATTTT
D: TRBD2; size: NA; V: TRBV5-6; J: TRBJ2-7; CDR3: CASSLGTSGGYEQYF; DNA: TGTGCCAGCAGCCTAGGGACTAGCGGAGGATACGAGCAGTACTTC
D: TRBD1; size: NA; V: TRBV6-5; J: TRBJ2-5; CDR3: CASSIHFQGAETQYF; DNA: TGTGCCAGCAGTATTCATTTTCAGGGGGCAGAGACCCAGTACTTC
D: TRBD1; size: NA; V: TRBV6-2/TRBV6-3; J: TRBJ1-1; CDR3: CASSRGLPNTEAFF; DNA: TGTGCCAGCAGTAGGGGGCTGCCGAACACTGAAGCTTTCTTT
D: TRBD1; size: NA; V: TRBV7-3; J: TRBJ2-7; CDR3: CASSLTPGQGNEQYF; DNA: TGTGCCAGCAGCTTAACACCGGGACAGGGGAACGAGCAGTACTTC
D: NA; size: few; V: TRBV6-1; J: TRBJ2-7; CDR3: CASSELQGSYEQYF; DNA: TGTGCCAGCAGTGAATTACAGGGCTCCTACGAGCAGTACTTC
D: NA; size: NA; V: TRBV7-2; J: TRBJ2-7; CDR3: CASSLGQLYEQYF; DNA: TGTGCCAGCAGCTTAGGACAGCTTTACGAGCAGTACTTC
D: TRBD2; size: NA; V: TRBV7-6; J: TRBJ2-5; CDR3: CASSVGLAGTSETQYF; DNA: TGTGCCAGCAGCGTTGGACTAGCGGGGACCTCGGAGACCCAGTACTTC
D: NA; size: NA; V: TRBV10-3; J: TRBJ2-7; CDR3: CAISESPRGAYEQYF; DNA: TGTGCCATCAGTGAGTCCCCCAGGGGGGCCTACGAGCAGTACTTC
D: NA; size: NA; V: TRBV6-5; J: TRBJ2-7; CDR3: CASSYRNREGDEQYF; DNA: TGTGCCAGCAGTTACCGAAACAGGGAAGGGGACGAGCAGTACTTC
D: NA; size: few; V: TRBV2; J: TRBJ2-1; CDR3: CASSDGYNEQFF; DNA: TGTGCCAGCAGTGACGGTTACAATGAGCAGTTCTTC
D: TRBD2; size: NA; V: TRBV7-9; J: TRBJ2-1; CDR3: CASSLSGTVPNEQFF; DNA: TGTGCCAGCAGCTTGAGCGGGACCGTTCCCAATGAGCAGTTCTTC
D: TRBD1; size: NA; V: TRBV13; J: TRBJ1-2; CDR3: CASSPTGNYGYTF; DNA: TGTGCCAGCAGCCCGACAGGGAACTATGGCTACACCTTC
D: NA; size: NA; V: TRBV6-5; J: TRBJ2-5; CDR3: CASSYRTGSQQETQYF; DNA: TGTGCCAGCAGTTACAGGACCGGGAGCCAACAAGAGACCCAGTACTTC
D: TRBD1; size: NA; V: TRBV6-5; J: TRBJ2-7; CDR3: CASTAGRQGVHEQYF; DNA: TGTGCCAGCACCGCCGGCAGACAGGGGGTCCACGAGCAGTACTTC
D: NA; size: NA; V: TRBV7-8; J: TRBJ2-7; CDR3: CASSLAGRLPYEQYF; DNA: TGTGCCAGCAGCTTAGCTGGGCGCCTTCCCTACGAGCAGTACTTC
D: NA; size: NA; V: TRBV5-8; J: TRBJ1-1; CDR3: CASSPPRGLNTEAFF; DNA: TGTGCCAGCAGCCCCCCCCGAGGTCTGAACACTGAAGCTTTCTTT
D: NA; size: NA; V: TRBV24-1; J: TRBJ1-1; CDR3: CATSDSTGGRGIPEAFF; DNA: TGTGCCACCAGTGATTCCACCGGGGGAAGAGGAATTCCTGAAGCTTTCTTT
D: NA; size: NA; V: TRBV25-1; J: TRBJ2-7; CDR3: CASSESGGGLPFSEQYF; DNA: TGTGCCAGCAGTGAATCAGGTGGGGGACTTCCATTTTCAGAGCAGTACTTC
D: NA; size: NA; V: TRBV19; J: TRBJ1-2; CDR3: CASSPDRLPMGYGYTF; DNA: TGTGCCAGTAGTCCCGACAGGCTCCCGATGGGCTATGGCTACACCTTC
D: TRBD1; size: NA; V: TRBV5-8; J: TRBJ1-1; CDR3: CASQSALGTATEAFF; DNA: TGTGCCAGCCAAAGTGCCCTCGGGACAGCCACTGAAGCTTTCTTT
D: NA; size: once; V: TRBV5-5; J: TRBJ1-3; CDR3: CASNLGGALIGNTIYF; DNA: TGTGCCAGCAACCTGGGGGGGGCGCTTATTGGAAACACCATATATTTT
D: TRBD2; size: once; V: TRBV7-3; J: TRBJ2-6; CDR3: CASSPRGGTSGANVLTF; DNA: TGTGCCAGCAGCCCCCGGGGGGGCACCTCTGGGGCCAACGTCCTGACTTTC
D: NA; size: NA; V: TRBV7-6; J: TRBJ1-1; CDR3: CASSSHPGTEAFF; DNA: TGTGCCAGCAGCTCGCACCCGGGGACTGAAGCTTTCTTT